Listed below are T cell receptor beta chains from one sample, sequenced in a study of blood T cell repertoires in COVID-19. Profiled with immunoSEQ multiplex PCR; TCRdb holds only in-frame clones, not every one. The data contain 120,000 to 150,000 clones, more than 80% of them singletons. The sequencing input was peripheral blood. Receptor source: a human donor with acute or convalescent COVID-19. The donor label of this sample is uncertain. Each CDR3 is given with its conserved first and last residue. Each record gives: D gene, V gene, clone size, J gene, CDR3 protein, CDR3 DNA. D genes are given only for firm matches. Not all rows give a size; the values are once, few, many and, for expanded clones, a class.

d_call: -
v_call: TRBV7-6
clone_size: -
j_call: TRBJ2-3
cdr3_aa: CASSFDFGDTQYF
cdr3_nt: TGTGCCAGCAGCTTCGACTTTGGGGATACGCAGTATTTT

d_call: -
v_call: TRBV2
clone_size: -
j_call: TRBJ2-7
cdr3_aa: CASSDRYEQYF
cdr3_nt: TGTGCCAGCAGTGATCGCTACGAGCAGTACTTC

d_call: -
v_call: TRBV10-2
clone_size: -
j_call: TRBJ2-1
cdr3_aa: CASRKGLNEQFF
cdr3_nt: TGCGCCAGCAGGAAGGGGCTCAATGAGCAGTTCTTC

d_call: -
v_call: TRBV6-5
clone_size: -
j_call: TRBJ1-1
cdr3_aa: CASSYGRRNTEAFF
cdr3_nt: TGTGCCAGCAGTTATGGTCGGAGGAACACTGAAGCTTTCTTT

d_call: TRBD1
v_call: TRBV7-9
clone_size: -
j_call: TRBJ2-1
cdr3_aa: CASSLSGTAYNEQFF
cdr3_nt: TGTGCCAGCAGCTTATCCGGGACAGCGTACAATGAGCAGTTCTTC

d_call: TRBD1
v_call: TRBV24-1
clone_size: -
j_call: TRBJ2-1
cdr3_aa: CATSDPGQTTDEQFF
cdr3_nt: TGTGCCACCAGTGACCCGGGACAGACTACCGATGAGCAGTTCTTC

d_call: -
v_call: TRBV12-3/TRBV12-4
clone_size: -
j_call: TRBJ1-1
cdr3_aa: CANFIGSGTEAFF
cdr3_nt: TGTGCCAACTTTATCGGGAGTGGCACTGAAGCTTTCTTT

d_call: TRBD1
v_call: TRBV5-8
clone_size: once
j_call: TRBJ1-2
cdr3_aa: CASSFVGQGGGYTF
cdr3_nt: TGTGCCAGCAGCTTTGTCGGACAGGGCGGTGGCTACACCTTC

d_call: TRBD1
v_call: TRBV11-2
clone_size: -
j_call: TRBJ1-1
cdr3_aa: CASSASGTGFTEAFF
cdr3_nt: TGTGCCAGCAGCGCCTCCGGGACAGGGTTCACTGAAGCTTTCTTT

d_call: -
v_call: TRBV19
clone_size: -
j_call: TRBJ2-6
cdr3_aa: CASSIRSSTSSGANVLTF
cdr3_nt: TGTGCCAGTAGTATTCGAAGCTCCACTAGCTCTGGGGCCAACGTCCTGACTTTC

d_call: -
v_call: TRBV15
clone_size: -
j_call: TRBJ2-3
cdr3_aa: CASRGAPAPNTQYF
cdr3_nt: TGTGCTTCTCGGGGGGCTCCTGCACCAAATACGCAGTATTTT

d_call: -
v_call: TRBV29-1
clone_size: -
j_call: TRBJ2-2
cdr3_aa: CSVGPGATGELFF
cdr3_nt: TGCAGCGTTGGGCCCGGAGCCACCGGGGAGCTGTTTTTT

d_call: -
v_call: TRBV4-1
clone_size: -
j_call: TRBJ1-4
cdr3_aa: CASSRWKTATNEKLFF
cdr3_nt: TGCGCCAGCAGCCGATGGAAGACAGCAACTAATGAAAAACTGTTTTTT

d_call: -
v_call: TRBV5-5
clone_size: once
j_call: TRBJ2-4
cdr3_aa: CASSFGAGRAKNIQYF
cdr3_nt: TGTGCCAGCAGTTTTGGGGCGGGGCGAGCCAAAAACATTCAGTACTTC

d_call: TRBD1
v_call: TRBV7-9
clone_size: -
j_call: TRBJ1-1
cdr3_aa: CASSSFGQGKRTEAFF
cdr3_nt: TGTGCCAGCAGCTCCTTCGGACAGGGTAAGAGAACTGAAGCTTTCTTT

d_call: -
v_call: TRBV5-4
clone_size: once
j_call: TRBJ1-2
cdr3_aa: CASSPDNNYGYTF
cdr3_nt: TGTGCCAGCAGCCCGGACAATAACTATGGCTACACCTTC

d_call: -
v_call: TRBV21-1
clone_size: -
j_call: TRBJ2-3
cdr3_aa: CASSSQVRRGTDTQYF
cdr3_nt: TGTGCCAGCAGCTCCCAAGTTAGGCGGGGGACAGATACGCAGTATTTT

d_call: TRBD1
v_call: TRBV18
clone_size: few
j_call: TRBJ1-2
cdr3_aa: CASSRQGAYGYTF
cdr3_nt: TGTGCCAGCTCACGACAGGGTGCCTATGGCTACACCTTC

d_call: TRBD1
v_call: TRBV10-2
clone_size: -
j_call: TRBJ2-7
cdr3_aa: CASSESGTGVYEQYF
cdr3_nt: TGCGCCAGCAGTGAGTCCGGGACAGGGGTCTACGAGCAGTACTTC

d_call: TRBD1
v_call: TRBV7-4
clone_size: -
j_call: TRBJ1-5
cdr3_aa: CASSFLDRFSNQPQHF
cdr3_nt: TGTGCCAGCAGCTTCCTGGACAGGTTTAGCAATCAGCCCCAGCATTTT

d_call: -
v_call: TRBV30
clone_size: -
j_call: TRBJ1-1
cdr3_aa: CAWSTSGASEAFF
cdr3_nt: TGTGCCTGGAGTACCTCAGGGGCTAGTGAAGCTTTCTTT

d_call: TRBD1
v_call: TRBV9
clone_size: -
j_call: TRBJ1-2
cdr3_aa: CASSDTGGAGTNYGYTF
cdr3_nt: TGTGCCAGCAGCGACACAGGGGGCGCCGGGACTAACTATGGCTACACCTTC

d_call: -
v_call: TRBV2
clone_size: once
j_call: TRBJ2-5
cdr3_aa: CASSQKDYPRYF
cdr3_nt: TGTGCCAGCAGTCAAAAGGACTACCCGAGGTACTTC

d_call: -
v_call: TRBV27
clone_size: -
j_call: TRBJ1-6
cdr3_aa: CASGYSSYNSPLHF
cdr3_nt: TGTGCCAGCGGCTACAGCTCCTATAATTCACCCCTCCACTTT

d_call: TRBD1
v_call: TRBV5-4
clone_size: -
j_call: TRBJ1-6
cdr3_aa: CASSSYSRGASSPLHF
cdr3_nt: TGTGCCAGCAGCTCCTATTCCAGGGGGGCAAGTTCACCCCTCCACTTT

d_call: TRBD1
v_call: TRBV5-4
clone_size: -
j_call: TRBJ1-2
cdr3_aa: CASSQMEDRASEGRGYTF
cdr3_nt: TGTGCCAGCAGCCAAATGGAGGACAGGGCGTCAGAAGGTCGTGGCTACACCTTC

d_call: -
v_call: TRBV6-6
clone_size: -
j_call: TRBJ2-2
cdr3_aa: CASRPHDRGNTGELFF
cdr3_nt: TGTGCCAGCAGACCACATGATAGGGGGAACACCGGGGAGCTGTTTTTT

d_call: -
v_call: TRBV5-6
clone_size: -
j_call: TRBJ1-2
cdr3_aa: CASSLKGLNYGYTF
cdr3_nt: TGTGCCAGCAGCTTAAAGGGACTCAACTATGGCTACACCTTC

d_call: TRBD1
v_call: TRBV6-5
clone_size: -
j_call: TRBJ1-6
cdr3_aa: CASTGQGAVNSPLHF
cdr3_nt: TGTGCCAGCACCGGACAGGGGGCGGTAAATTCACCCCTCCACTTT

d_call: TRBD1
v_call: TRBV5-5
clone_size: -
j_call: TRBJ2-1
cdr3_aa: CASSLVGQGTYNEQFF
cdr3_nt: TGTGCCAGCAGCTTGGTGGGACAGGGGACTTACAATGAGCAGTTCTTC

d_call: TRBD1
v_call: TRBV27
clone_size: -
j_call: TRBJ1-5
cdr3_aa: CASSVKGQLYNQPQHF
cdr3_nt: TGTGCCAGCAGTGTAAAGGGACAGTTATACAATCAGCCCCAGCATTTT

d_call: TRBD1
v_call: TRBV28
clone_size: -
j_call: TRBJ1-2
cdr3_aa: CASITGGSNGYTF
cdr3_nt: TGTGCCAGCATTACAGGGGGCTCAAATGGCTACACCTTC

d_call: -
v_call: TRBV5-1
clone_size: -
j_call: TRBJ1-3
cdr3_aa: CASSPAGGAGNTIYF
cdr3_nt: TGCGCCAGCAGCCCCGCGGGGGGTGCGGGAAACACCATATATTTT

d_call: -
v_call: TRBV9
clone_size: once
j_call: TRBJ1-3
cdr3_aa: CASSLSGIAGNTIYF
cdr3_nt: TGTGCCAGCTCCCTGTCGGGGATAGCTGGAAACACCATATATTTT

d_call: TRBD1
v_call: TRBV19
clone_size: -
j_call: TRBJ1-2
cdr3_aa: CATLGQGVSGYTF
cdr3_nt: TGTGCCACCCTAGGCCAGGGGGTCTCTGGCTACACCTTC

d_call: TRBD1
v_call: TRBV2
clone_size: -
j_call: TRBJ2-7
cdr3_aa: CASNRDREYEQYF
cdr3_nt: TGTGCCAGCAACCGGGACAGGGAGTACGAGCAGTACTTC

d_call: -
v_call: TRBV2
clone_size: -
j_call: TRBJ2-7
cdr3_aa: CASSLGLSDEQYF
cdr3_nt: TGTGCCAGCAGTCTAGGCCTATCTGACGAGCAGTACTTC

d_call: -
v_call: TRBV4-1
clone_size: once
j_call: TRBJ2-2
cdr3_aa: CASSHYRDWDTGELFF
cdr3_nt: TGCGCCAGCAGCCATTACAGGGATTGGGACACCGGGGAGCTGTTTTTT

d_call: -
v_call: TRBV6-6
clone_size: -
j_call: TRBJ2-3
cdr3_aa: CASSPPGTDTQYF
cdr3_nt: TGTGCCAGCAGTCCTCCAGGCACAGATACGCAGTATTTT

d_call: -
v_call: TRBV19
clone_size: -
j_call: TRBJ1-5
cdr3_aa: CASTRGASNQPQHF
cdr3_nt: TGTGCCAGTACCCGGGGGGCTAGCAATCAGCCCCAGCATTTT

d_call: -
v_call: TRBV6-1
clone_size: -
j_call: TRBJ1-4
cdr3_aa: CASSEDRVVTNEKLFF
cdr3_nt: TGTGCCAGCAGTGAAGACAGGGTGGTCACTAATGAAAAACTGTTTTTT

d_call: TRBD1
v_call: TRBV7-4
clone_size: -
j_call: TRBJ2-7
cdr3_aa: CASSLGTGAEQYF
cdr3_nt: TGTGCCAGCAGCTTGGGGACAGGGGCCGAGCAGTACTTC

d_call: -
v_call: TRBV2
clone_size: -
j_call: TRBJ1-2
cdr3_aa: CASRPGGYPGYTF
cdr3_nt: TGTGCCAGCAGGCCCGGGGGGTACCCTGGCTACACCTTC

d_call: -
v_call: TRBV3-1/TRBV3-2
clone_size: -
j_call: TRBJ2-1
cdr3_aa: CASSQGYWTSPYNEQFF
cdr3_nt: TGTGCCAGCAGCCAAGGTTACTGGACTTCTCCCTACAATGAGCAGTTCTTC

d_call: TRBD1
v_call: TRBV24-1
clone_size: few
j_call: TRBJ2-1
cdr3_aa: CATSDPGQGEYNEQFF
cdr3_nt: TGTGCCACCAGTGATCCCGGACAGGGGGAATACAATGAGCAGTTCTTC

d_call: -
v_call: TRBV27
clone_size: -
j_call: TRBJ1-1
cdr3_aa: CASSLAPRTEAFF
cdr3_nt: TGTGCCAGCAGTCTCGCGCCCCGCACTGAAGCTTTCTTT